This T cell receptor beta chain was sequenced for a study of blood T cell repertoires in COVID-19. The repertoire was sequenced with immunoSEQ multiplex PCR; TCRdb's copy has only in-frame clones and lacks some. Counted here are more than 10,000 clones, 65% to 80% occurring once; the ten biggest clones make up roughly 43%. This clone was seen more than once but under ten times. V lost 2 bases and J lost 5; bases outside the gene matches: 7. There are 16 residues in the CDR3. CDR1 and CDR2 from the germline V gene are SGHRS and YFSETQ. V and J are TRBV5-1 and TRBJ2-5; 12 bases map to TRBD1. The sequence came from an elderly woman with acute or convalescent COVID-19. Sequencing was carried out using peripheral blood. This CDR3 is CASSLTPGQGAETQYF. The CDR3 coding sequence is TGCGCCAGCAGCTTAACTCCGGGACAGGGGGCCGAGACCCAGTACTTC.